The sample holds a few counts of the clone carrying this T cell receptor beta chain. What it binds is unknown. The entry originates in a study of response to subunit inactivated influenza vaccine. Study observations and caveats: There was a suggestion from the authors that each seasonal influenza vaccination recruits few new T cells.

Each CDR3 protein is one row after TCRdb ran MiXCR on the RT-PCR reads. Of over 800,000 distinct CDR3 sequences listed, around 21% are singletons. The receptor was derived from a man aged 45-60 years who received an inactivated influenza vaccine. The sample consisted of PBMCs from blood, taken 4 to 6 days after vaccination.

As DNA, the CDR3 is TGTGCCAGCAGCACCCCGGGACAGGTCTCCGAGCAGTACTTC. Protein sequence: CASSTPGQVSEQYF. The V call is TRBV7-2, the J call TRBJ2-7, with TRBD1 matching 8 bases. V lost 5 bases and J lost 6; bases outside the gene matches: 9. CDR3 length: 14 residues. The germline CDR1 and CDR2 sequences are SGHTA and FQGNSA.